This TCR beta chain was documented in a study of monozygotic twins with inflammatory bowel disease. Donors each contributed one blood sample measuring 2 to 3 ml. Skipping T cell sorting, the study isolated total RNA directly from whole blood. Study observations and caveats: A reduction in TCRbeta diversity (inverse Simpson) was seen in IBD patients relative to healthy co-twins.

With the 5' RACE reads reprocessed, TCRdb shows one record per CDR3 protein and no DNA. The table gives 300,000 to 350,000 distinct CDR3 sequences; the top ten clones make up around 2% of it. A word on this clonotype: Its target is unknown.

The germline CDR1 and CDR2 sequences are MNHNS and SASEGT. CDR3 length equals 16 residues. This chain joins TRBV6-1 and TRBJ2-7; the D gene TCRdb calls, TRBD1, cannot be checked with no DNA. The clonotype comes from a human donor with ulcerative colitis or Crohn's disease, or a healthy co-twin of an affected twin (not recorded which). The sequenced sample consisted of blood. The CDR3 spells CASSRDRGSSFYEQYF.